This T cell receptor beta chain came from a study of tumor-infiltrating lymphocytes in primary liver carcinoma. Study as a whole: Treatment of the patients' primary liver carcinoma consisted of surgical resection. Every sample contained roughly 3.5 to 7.13 million productive TCRbeta reads, and these numbers were similar from one tissue type to another. Broader study findings: Tumor tissue displayed a significantly greater top-250-clone fraction than blood (p = 0.039).

This CDR3 region has 13 residues. With V trimmed by 5 bases and J by 6 bases, 2 bases remained unmatched. Germline lookup yields CDR1 MNHNS and CDR2 SASEGT. As regards this clonotype: The target antigen is unknown.

Making TCR beta cDNA involved 400 to 600 ng total RNA and a constant-region primer. What produced the TCR beta libraries was three nested multiplex PCR rounds using slightly modified ARM-PCR. For around 11 cycles apiece, the opening two PCR rounds ran with TRBV1-TRBV30 forward primers and a C-beta reverse primer. MiXCR, run by TCRdb on the multiplex PCR reads, gives a single entry per CDR3 protein. The data contain just over 300,000 distinct CDR3 sequences, approximately 58% of them singletons. Both blood RNA, taken from unsorted whole blood, and germline DNA were extracted. Collection of around 4 milliliters of peripheral blood took place before surgery.

V and J are TRBV6-1 and TRBJ2-1; TRBD2 matches at 9 bases. Sequences were obtained from peripheral blood. This TCR derives from a woman aged 25 to 45 with primary liver carcinoma and hepatitis B virus infection. The chain's CDR3 is CASSMTSGNEQFF. The CDR3 nucleotides are TGTGCCAGCAGTATGACTAGCGGCAATGAGCAGTTCTTC.